The 29 T cell receptor beta chains reported below all come from one sample, sequenced in a study of blood T cell repertoires in COVID-19. Assay: immunoSEQ multiplex PCR; the TCRdb copy retains only in-frame clones and omits some. This table has 150,000 to 200,000 clones, roughly 87% appearing once. The specimen sequenced was peripheral blood. Receptors were obtained from a man aged 18 to 30 who had recovered from COVID-19.

The chain has TRBV29-1 and TRBJ1-2; D uncertain. V lost 4 bases to trimming and J lost 2 bases, with 11 bases between them. The V gene's germline CDR1 is SQVTM and CDR2 ANQGSEA. The CDR3 is 13 residues long. The CDR3 nucleotides read TGCAGCGTTGGGGAGTCGGCAAACTATGGCTACACCTTC. Its translation is CSVGESANYGYTF.

The chain recombines TRBV7-2 with TRBJ2-7; 9 positions match TRBD1. Germline assignment: CDR1 SGHTA and CDR2 FQGNSA. This CDR3 region has 15 residues. V lost 5 bases to trimming and J lost 2 bases; unmatched junction nucleotides: 7. The CDR3 loop reads CASSRGQGSPYEQYF. DNA of the CDR3: TGTGCCAGCAGCCGGGGACAGGGCTCCCCCTACGAGCAGTACTTC.

The gene calls are TRBV5-4 and TRBJ2-7, with 16 bases identical to TRBD2. The CDR3 covers 19 residues. CDR1 and CDR2 (germline): SGHNT, YYREEE (reference sequence). The trim removed 4 bases at V and 4 bases at J, leaving 14 bases unmatched. The CDR3, as DNA: TGTGCCAGCAGCCCCTCCGGGACTAGCGGGAGGGGGCTGGGGTACGAGCAGTACTTC. Its translation is CASSPSGTSGRGLGYEQYF. Drawing the rest from reference TRBV5-4 and TRBJ2-7, the complete variable domain is ETGVTQSPTHLIKTRGQQVTLRCSSQSGHNTVSWYQQALGQGPQFIFQYYREEENGRGNFPPRFSGLQFPNYSSELNVNALELDDSALYLCASSPSGTSGRGLGYEQYFGPGTRLTVT.

The chain carries TRBV2 and TRBJ1-2; D remains ambiguous. Trimming cost V 1 base and J 4 bases, with 4 bases left between them. The CDR3 totals 12 residues. Germline assignment: CDR1 SNHLY and CDR2 FYNNEI. The CDR3 loop reads CASSEGSYGYTF. The CDR3, as DNA: TGTGCCAGCAGTGAAGGCAGCTATGGCTACACCTTC.

At least ten counts were recorded for this clone. The chain links TRBV5-4 to TRBJ2-7; TRBD2 aligns across 12 bases. V trimming: 5 bases; J trimming: 2 bases; junction bases outside the gene matches: 5. Germline V lookup: CDR1 SGHNT, CDR2 YYREEE (reference sequence). CDR3 length: 15 residues. As DNA, the CDR3 is TGTGCCAGCAGTTGGCTAGCGGGAGGGACCTACGAGCAGTACTTC. The encoded protein is CASSWLAGGTYEQYF.

The rearrangement uses TRBV16 and TRBJ2-7; TRBD2 agrees at 8 bases. CDR1 is KGHSY, CDR2 FQNENV, per germline. The V and J ends lost 0 bases and 6 bases, in that order; junction bases with no gene match: 4. This CDR3 is built from 14 residues. CDR3: CASSQSATSVEQYF. The CDR3 coding sequence is TGTGCCAGCAGCCAATCGGCGACTAGCGTCGAGCAGTACTTC.

This chain connects TRBV12-3 or TRBV12-4 to TRBJ2-3, with 7 bases aligning to TRBD2. The J segment lost 11 bases and the V segment lost 6 bases, leaving 5 bases of the junction unmatched. The CDR3 runs to 11 residues. The CDR3 spells CASRGEGRQYF. In nucleotides, the CDR3 is TGTGCCAGCAGGGGGGAGGGCCGGCAGTATTTT.

This rearrangement joins TRBV2 to TRBJ1-1; D gene unclear. Trimming shortened V by 7 bases and J by 2 bases, and 5 bases separated the two germline ends. Per the germline V gene, CDR1 is SNHLY and CDR2 is FYNNEI. This CDR3 comprises 11 residues. The CDR3 loop is CASILNTEAFF. As DNA, the CDR3 is TGTGCCAGCATCTTAAACACTGAAGCTTTCTTT.

V is TRBV6-2 or TRBV6-3 and J is TRBJ1-5; D possibly corresponds to TRBD1 (6 bases). In germline, CDR1 is MNHEY, CDR2 SVGEGT. The germline V and J ends were trimmed by 6 bases and 3 bases, with 18 bases remaining between them. The CDR3 extends over 16 amino acids. The CDR3 coding sequence is TGTGCCAGCAGCCTGGGTACAGGGCCTTTCAATCAGCCCCAGCATTTT. Its translation: CASSLGTGPFNQPQHF.

The genes are TRBV28 and TRBJ1-2; D is unresolved. CDR3 length: 14 amino acids. Between the trimmed V and J ends, which lost 5 bases and 3 bases, there was a span of 13 bases. Germline V gene data show CDR1 as MDHEN and CDR2 as SYDVKM. The CDR3 is CASSVERGYYGYTF. DNA of the CDR3: TGTGCCAGCAGTGTAGAACGAGGATACTATGGCTACACCTTC.

This chain connects TRBV3-1 (or the pseudogene TRBV3-2) to TRBJ1-5; TRBD1 matches 8 bases. CDR3 length equals 14 residues. The germline gives CDR1 LGHDT, CDR2 YNNKEL (reference sequence). Trimming took 8 bases from V and 3 from J; bases not matched to a gene: 6. The CDR3 sequence: CASGQGGNNQPQHF. CDR3 nucleotide sequence: TGTGCCAGCGGACAGGGAGGAAACAATCAGCCCCAGCATTTT.

J is TRBJ2-1 and V is TRBV6-5; TRBD2 matches 8 bases. With V trimmed by 4 bases and J by 5 bases, 7 bases remained unmatched. Germline CDR1 and CDR2: MNHEY and SVGAGI. The CDR3 sequence is 15 residues long. CDR3 sequence (DNA): TGTGCCAGCAGTTCCGGACTAGCTCGCAACAATGAGCAGTTCTTC. The encoded protein is CASSSGLARNNEQFF.

The genes are TRBV9 and TRBJ2-2, with 9 nucleotides matching TRBD1. The J segment lost 6 bases and the V segment lost 2 bases, leaving 8 bases of the junction unmatched. Germline CDR1 SGDLS, CDR2 YYNGEE. This CDR3 spans 16 amino acids. The CDR3 DNA reads TGTGCCAGCAGCGTCGACGGGACAGGGAAAGCCGGGGAGCTGTTTTTT. It yields the protein CASSVDGTGKAGELFF.

This sequence joins TRBV5-1 and TRBJ2-5; D is unresolved. The CDR3 length is 15 residues. CDR1 is SGHRS, CDR2 YFSETQ, per germline. V was clipped by 0 bases and J by 2 bases, with 11 bases between them. CDR3 nucleotides: TGCGCCAGCAGCTTGGCCCTGACACTTCAAGAGACCCAGTACTTC. It translates to CASSLALTLQETQYF. The entire variable domain, with the rest obtained from reference TRBV5-1 and TRBJ2-5, is as follows: KAGVTQTPRYLIKTRGQQVTLSCSPISGHRSVSWYQQTPGQGLQFLFEYFSETQRNKGNFPGRFSGRQFSNSRSEMNVSTLELGDSALYLCASSLALTLQETQYFGPGTRLLVL.

The V call is TRBV15, the J call TRBJ2-5; D is perhaps TRBD2 (7 bases). CDR1 and CDR2 (germline): LNHNV, YYDKDF (reference sequence). V gave up 6 bases and J gave up 2 bases, with 19 bases separating them. The CDR3 runs 16 residues. The DNA of the CDR3 is TGTGCCACCAGGGGCTTCGGACAGCGGGGACAAGAGACCCAGTACTTC. It translates to CATRGFGQRGQETQYF.

This sequence joins TRBV18 and TRBJ2-1, with 8 nucleotides matching TRBD1. Unmatched junction bases numbered 8, after V lost 6 bases and J lost 7 bases. This CDR3 spans 14 amino acids. CDR1 and CDR2 from the germline V gene are KGHSH and LQKENI. This CDR3 reads CASSQDRVKNEQFF. In DNA, the CDR3 is TGTGCCAGCTCTCAGGACAGGGTTAAGAATGAGCAGTTCTTC.

The chain links TRBV24-1 to TRBJ2-1; 10 nucleotides line up with TRBD2. The germline CDR1 and CDR2 sequences are KGHDR and SFDVKD. The CDR3 is 16 amino acids. V lost 4 bases and J lost 7; bases outside the gene matches: 9. CDR3 bases: TGTGCCACCAGTGACCCCGGGACTAGCGACGAGAATGAGCAGTTCTTC. This translates into CATSDPGTSDENEQFF.

The chain joins TRBV2 to TRBJ2-7; D unresolved. CDR1 and CDR2 from the germline V gene are SNHLY and FYNNEI. The length of the CDR3 is 12 residues. V was shortened by 3 bases and J by 3 bases, with 6 bases between the two germline ends. The CDR3 loop reads CASSEAGYEQYF. The DNA for the CDR3 is TGTGCCAGCAGTGAGGCAGGCTACGAGCAGTACTTC. Full variable domain (rest looked up from reference TRBV2 and TRBJ2-7): EPEVTQTPSHQVTQMGQEVILRCVPISNHLYFYWYRQILGQKVEFLVSFYNNEISEKSEIFDDQFSVERPDGSNFTLKIRSTKLEDSAMYFCASSEAGYEQYFGPGTRLTVT.

The chain links TRBV10-3 to TRBJ2-5, with a tentative D call TRBD2 (5 bases). CDR3 length equals 11 residues. Germline lookup yields CDR1 ENHRY and CDR2 SYGVKD. Trimming removed 5 bases at V and 7 bases at J, with 8 bases between. This CDR3 reads CAISLGGTQYF. The CDR3 DNA sequence: TGTGCCATCAGTCTCGGAGGGACCCAGTACTTC.

This clone was found once. This chain connects TRBV7-8 to TRBJ2-2; 7 bases agree with TRBD2. Germline V gene sequence: CDR1 SGHVS, CDR2 FQNEAQ. J gave up 7 bases and V 5 bases, and 10 bases lay outside the gene matches. The CDR3 runs to 15 residues. The CDR3 is CASSRETSFDGELFF. DNA for the CDR3: TGTGCCAGCAGCAGGGAGACTAGCTTTGACGGGGAGCTGTTTTTT.

The chain uses TRBV7-2 and TRBJ2-7; 10 positions agree with TRBD2. The germline V gene has CDR1 SGHTA and CDR2 FQGNSA. V shed 2 bases, J shed 3 bases, and the junction held 4 bases outside the gene matches. The CDR3 is 15 amino acids. DNA for the CDR3: TGTGCCAGCAGCTTACGACTAGCGGGCGACTACGAGCAGTACTTC. Its protein is CASSLRLAGDYEQYF.

The V call is TRBV28, the J call TRBJ1-2; possible D gene TRBD1, 5 bases. Trimming pared 9 bases from V and 0 bases from J, leaving 14 bases between. The V gene's germline CDR1 is MDHEN and CDR2 SYDVKM. This CDR3 has 14 amino acids. The DNA of the CDR3 is TGTGCCAGGGGCCGCGGGGCTGCTAACTATGGCTACACCTTC. Its protein is CARGRGAANYGYTF.

J is TRBJ2-5 and V is TRBV6-6; the match to TRBD1 covers 7 bases. The CDR3 totals 16 residues. Germline lookup yields CDR1 MNHNY and CDR2 SVGAGI (reference sequence). Germline trimming cut 6 bases from V and 2 bases from J; bases unmatched to any gene: 12. Written as DNA, the CDR3 is TGTGCCAGCAGCAAAGCGAGACAGGGTGGGCAAGAGACCCAGTACTTC. This codes for CASSKARQGGQETQYF.

About this clone itself: This sample includes further DNA sequences coding for the same CDR3. The V call is TRBV29-1, the J call TRBJ1-1; 8 positions agree with TRBD1. V shed 6 bases and J 1 base; nucleotides not matched to a gene: 4. Per the germline V gene, CDR1 is SQVTM and CDR2 is ANQGSEA. The CDR3 is 13 residues long. The CDR3 DNA sequence: TGCAGCGTCTCCGACAGGGGGAACACTGAAGCTTTCTTT. The encoded protein is CSVSDRGNTEAFF.

This clone was detected ten times or more. This rearrangement joins TRBV9 to TRBJ2-3; the D gene is possibly TRBD2 (6 bases). CDR1 is SGDLS and CDR2 is YYNGEE in the germline V gene. This CDR3 contains 14 residues. V lost 7 bases and J 2 bases, leaving 14 bases between the germline ends. The CDR3 coding sequence is TGTGCCAGCGCGGGGCTAGCGCCCACAGATACGCAGTATTTT. Protein product: CASAGLAPTDTQYF.

A few counts support this clone. This chain connects TRBV10-3 to TRBJ1-1; D gene ambiguous. Germline V gives CDR1 ENHRY, CDR2 SYGVKD. This CDR3 region has 14 residues. V was cut by 3 bases and J by 2 bases, with 10 bases left in between. The CDR3 loop reads CAISERPGNTEAFF. The DNA for the CDR3 is TGTGCCATCAGTGAAAGGCCGGGAAACACTGAAGCTTTCTTT.

The rearrangement joins TRBV7-9 to TRBJ2-7; weak D call: TRBD1 (6 bases). In germline, CDR1 is SEHNR, CDR2 FQNEAQ (reference sequence). V shed 2 bases and J shed 5 bases, with 16 bases lying between them. CDR3 length equals 15 residues. CDR3 loop: CASSLLGRGSNEQYF. The CDR3 DNA reads TGTGCCAGCAGCTTATTAGGCAGGGGCTCGAACGAGCAGTACTTC.

In DNA, the CDR3 is TGTGCCAGTAGTATTGGAGCGGGGGCTTACAATGAGCAGTTCTTC. Its translation: CASSIGAGAYNEQFF. This rearrangement joins TRBV19 to TRBJ2-1; TRBD2 aligns across 8 bases. The germline V gene has CDR1 LNHDA and CDR2 SQIVND (reference sequence). The length of the CDR3 is 15 residues. Trimming removed 3 bases from V and 4 bases from J; junction bases left unmatched: 5.

This chain links TRBV6-2 or TRBV6-3 with TRBJ1-5, with 7 bases identical to TRBD1. V dropped 3 bases and J dropped 0; count of bases not matched to a gene: 5. Germline V lookup: CDR1 MNHEY, CDR2 SVGEGT. CDR3 length: 16 residues. CDR3 sequence: CASSYDGTDSNQPQHF. The DNA for the CDR3 is TGTGCCAGCAGTTATGACGGGACAGATAGCAATCAGCCCCAGCATTTT.